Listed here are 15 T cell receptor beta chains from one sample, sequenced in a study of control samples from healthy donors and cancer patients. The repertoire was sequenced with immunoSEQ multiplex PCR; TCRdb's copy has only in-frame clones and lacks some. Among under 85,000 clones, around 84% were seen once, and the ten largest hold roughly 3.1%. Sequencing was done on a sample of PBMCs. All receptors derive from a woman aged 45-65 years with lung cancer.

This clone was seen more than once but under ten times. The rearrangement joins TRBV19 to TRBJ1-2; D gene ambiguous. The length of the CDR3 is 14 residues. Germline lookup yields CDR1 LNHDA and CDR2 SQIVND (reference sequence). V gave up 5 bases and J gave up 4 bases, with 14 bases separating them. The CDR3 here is CASSPGVGVYGYTF. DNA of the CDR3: TGTGCCAGTAGTCCCGGGGTCGGAGTCTATGGCTACACCTTC.

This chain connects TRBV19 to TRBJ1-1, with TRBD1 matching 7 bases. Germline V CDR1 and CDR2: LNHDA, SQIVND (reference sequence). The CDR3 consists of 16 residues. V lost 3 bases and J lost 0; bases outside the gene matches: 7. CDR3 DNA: TGTGCCAGTAGTATGGTTTGGGACAGTTTGAACACTGAAGCTTTCTTT. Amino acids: CASSMVWDSLNTEAFF.

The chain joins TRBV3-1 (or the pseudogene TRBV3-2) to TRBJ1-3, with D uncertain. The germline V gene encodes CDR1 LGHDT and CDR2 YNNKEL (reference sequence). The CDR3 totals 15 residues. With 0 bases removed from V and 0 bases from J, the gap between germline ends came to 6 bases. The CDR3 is CASSQDAYSGNTIYF. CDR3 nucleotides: TGTGCCAGCAGCCAAGATGCTTACTCTGGAAACACCATATATTTT.

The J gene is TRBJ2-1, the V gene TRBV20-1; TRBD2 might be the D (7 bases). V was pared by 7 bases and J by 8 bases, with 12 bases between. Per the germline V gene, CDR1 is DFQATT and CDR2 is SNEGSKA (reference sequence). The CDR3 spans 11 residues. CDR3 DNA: TGCAGTGGGGGGGGGCCAGATGAGCAGTTCTTC. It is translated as CSGGGPDEQFF.

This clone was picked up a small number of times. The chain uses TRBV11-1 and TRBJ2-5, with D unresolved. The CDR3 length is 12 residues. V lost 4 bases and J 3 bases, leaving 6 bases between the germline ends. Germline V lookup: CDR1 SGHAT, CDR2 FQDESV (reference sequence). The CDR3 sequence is CASSSEEETQYF. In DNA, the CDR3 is TGTGCCAGCAGCTCGGAAGAAGAGACCCAGTACTTC.

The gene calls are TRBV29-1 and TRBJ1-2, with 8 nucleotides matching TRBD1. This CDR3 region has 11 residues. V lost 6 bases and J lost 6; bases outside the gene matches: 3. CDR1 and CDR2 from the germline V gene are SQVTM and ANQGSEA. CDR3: CSVMTGDGYTF. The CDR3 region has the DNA TGCAGCGTGATGACAGGGGATGGCTACACCTTC.

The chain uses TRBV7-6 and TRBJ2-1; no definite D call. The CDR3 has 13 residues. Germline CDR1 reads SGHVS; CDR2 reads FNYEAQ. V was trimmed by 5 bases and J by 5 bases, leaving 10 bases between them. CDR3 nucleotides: TGTGCCAGCAGCCCGGACGGACACAATGAGCAGTTCTTC. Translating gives CASSPDGHNEQFF. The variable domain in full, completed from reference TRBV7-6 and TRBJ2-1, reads GAGVSQSPRYKVTKRGQDVALRCDPISGHVSLYWYRQALGQGPEFLTYFNYEAQQDKSGLPNDRFSAERPEGSISTLTIQRTEQRDSAMYRCASSPDGHNEQFFGPGTRLTVL.

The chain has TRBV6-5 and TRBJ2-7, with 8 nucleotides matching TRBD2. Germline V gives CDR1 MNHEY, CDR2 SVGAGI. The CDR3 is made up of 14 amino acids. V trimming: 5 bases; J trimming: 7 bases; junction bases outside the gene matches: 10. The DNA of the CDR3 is TGTGCCAGCAGTCCCCTGTCGGGGGGGCGGGAGCAGTACTTC. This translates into CASSPLSGGREQYF.

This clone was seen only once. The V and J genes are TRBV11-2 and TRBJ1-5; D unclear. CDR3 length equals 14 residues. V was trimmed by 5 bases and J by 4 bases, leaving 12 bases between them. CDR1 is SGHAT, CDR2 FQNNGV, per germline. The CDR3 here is CASSLHRVNQPQHF. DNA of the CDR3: TGTGCCAGCAGCCTTCACAGAGTGAATCAGCCCCAGCATTTT.

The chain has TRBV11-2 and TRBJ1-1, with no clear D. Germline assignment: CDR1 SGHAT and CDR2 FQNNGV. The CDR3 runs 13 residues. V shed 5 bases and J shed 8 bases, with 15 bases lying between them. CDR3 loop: CASSPTRTAEAFF. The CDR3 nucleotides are TGTGCCAGCAGCCCCACCCGGACCGCCGAAGCTTTCTTT.

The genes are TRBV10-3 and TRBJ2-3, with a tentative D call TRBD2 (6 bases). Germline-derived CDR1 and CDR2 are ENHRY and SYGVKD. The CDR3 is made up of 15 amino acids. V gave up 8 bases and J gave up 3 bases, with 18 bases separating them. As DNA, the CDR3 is TGTGCCATCTCATCGCGGGGAGGAGGAACAGATACGCAGTATTTT. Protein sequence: CAISSRGGGTDTQYF.

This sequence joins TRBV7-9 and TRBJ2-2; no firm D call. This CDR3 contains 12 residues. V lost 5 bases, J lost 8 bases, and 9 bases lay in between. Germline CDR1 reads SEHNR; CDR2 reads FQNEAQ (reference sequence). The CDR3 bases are TGTGCCAGCAGCCCCATTCAAGGGGAGCTGTTTTTT. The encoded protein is CASSPIQGELFF.

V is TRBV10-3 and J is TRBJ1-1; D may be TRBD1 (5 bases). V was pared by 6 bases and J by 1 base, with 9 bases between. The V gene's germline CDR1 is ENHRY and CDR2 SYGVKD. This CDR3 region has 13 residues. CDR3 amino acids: CAISQGPNTEAFF. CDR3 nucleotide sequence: TGTGCCATCAGCCAGGGCCCGAACACTGAAGCTTTCTTT.

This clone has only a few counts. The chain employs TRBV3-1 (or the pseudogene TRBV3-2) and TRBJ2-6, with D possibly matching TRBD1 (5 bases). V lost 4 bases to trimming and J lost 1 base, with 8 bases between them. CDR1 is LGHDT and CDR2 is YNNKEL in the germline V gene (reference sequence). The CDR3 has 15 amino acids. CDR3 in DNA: TGTGCCAGCAGCCTCTCAGGGTCTGGGGCCAACGTCCTGACTTTC. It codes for CASSLSGSGANVLTF.

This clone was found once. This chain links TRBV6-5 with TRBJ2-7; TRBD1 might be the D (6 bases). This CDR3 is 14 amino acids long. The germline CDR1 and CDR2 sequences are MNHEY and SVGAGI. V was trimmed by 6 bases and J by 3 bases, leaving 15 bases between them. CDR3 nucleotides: TGTGCCAGCAGAACCGGGACAAGGGGCTACGAGCAGTACTTC. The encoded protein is CASRTGTRGYEQYF.